This T cell receptor (beta chain) comes out of a study of molecular identifiers for immune sequencing clone quantification. General study findings and limits: Single-cell amounts of spiked Jurkat TCR RNA were reportedly detectable among approximately 1 million naive cells. Highly expanded clone sizes could be underestimated by identical TCR molecules sharing a barcode.

The CDR3 runs to 12 residues. CDR1 is GTSNPN, CDR2 SVGIG, per germline (reference sequence). Remarks on this clonotype: Its target is unknown. The junction does not match germline at one end; this may be a read error.

Previously described methods and listed TCR primers produced bulk TCR libraries. TCRdb itself ran the PCR reads through MiXCR, one entry per CDR3 protein. This sample has nearly 650,000 distinct CDR3 sequences; 25% occur once, and the top ten carry approximately 0.75%. Sequencing was carried out using naive CD8+ T cells from blood, with Jurkat cell RNA spiked in. The subset is: FACS-sorted CD8+CD4-CCR7+CD45RA+ naive T cells. The receptor's source is a human donor in good health. Some libraries in this study had Jurkat cell RNA spiked in. V usage is TRBV30 and J usage is TRBJ1-1; D is uncertain. The CDR3: CAWWASLTDAFF. The CDR3 DNA reads TGTGCCTGGTGGGCCAGTTTAACTGACGCTTTCTTT. The whole variable domain, filled in from reference TRBV30 and TRBJ1-1, reads SQTIHQWPATLVQPVGSPLSLECTVEGTSNPNLYWYRQAAGRGLQLLFYSVGIGQISSEVPQNLSASRPQDRQFILSSKKLLLSDSGFYLCAWWASLTDAFFGQGTRLTVV.